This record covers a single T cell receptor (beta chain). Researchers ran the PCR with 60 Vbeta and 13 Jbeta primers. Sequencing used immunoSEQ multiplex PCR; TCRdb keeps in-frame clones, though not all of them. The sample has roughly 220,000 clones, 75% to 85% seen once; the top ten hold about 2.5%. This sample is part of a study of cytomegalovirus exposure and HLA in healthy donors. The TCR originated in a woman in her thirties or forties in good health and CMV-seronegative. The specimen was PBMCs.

Written as DNA, the CDR3 is TGTGCCAGCTCACCCGCAGATACGCAGTATTTT. Translated, it gives CASSPADTQYF. The chain links TRBV18 to TRBJ2-3; D gene ambiguous. There are 11 residues in the CDR3. Germline V gene data show CDR1 as KGHSH and CDR2 as LQKENI. The V end was cut by 3 bases, the J end by 4 bases, with 2 bases between.